These 2 T cell receptor beta chains were all obtained from the same sample, sequenced in a study of cytomegalovirus exposure and HLA in healthy donors. PCR was performed using 60 Vbeta and 13 Jbeta primers. Here immunoSEQ multiplex PCR was the method, and the copy in TCRdb shows in-frame clones only, minus some. The data hold some 98,000 clones, with roughly 82% observed a single time. Sequencing used PBMCs. These receptors came from a human donor in good health.

The chain uses TRBV18 and TRBJ1-1; D might be TRBD1 (6 bases). The CDR3 has 15 amino acids. CDR1 is KGHSH and CDR2 is LQKENI in the germline V gene. V was cut by 4 bases and J by 1 base, with 13 bases left in between. CDR3 region: CASSQYGQPNTEAFF. The CDR3 DNA reads as TGTGCCAGCTCACAGTACGGACAGCCGAACACTGAAGCTTTCTTT.

The CDR3 DNA reads as TGTGCCAGTAGTATAAGCGGGGGGAGCTCCTACAATGAGCAGTTCTTC. As protein: CASSISGGSSYNEQFF. The genes are TRBV19 and TRBJ2-1, with TRBD2 identical over 9 bases. Trimming at V came to 2 bases and at J to 0 bases, leaving 2 bases not matched to a gene. CDR3 size: 16 residues. The V gene's germline CDR1 is LNHDA and CDR2 SQIVND (reference sequence). Full variable domain (remainder filled in from reference TRBV19 and TRBJ2-1): DGGITQSPKYLFRKEGQNVTLSCEQNLNHDAMYWYRQDPGQGLRLIYYSQIVNDFQKGDIAEGYSVSREKKESFPLTVTSAQKNPTAFYLCASSISGGSSYNEQFFGPGTRLTVL.